One T cell receptor (beta chain) is described in this entry. Its antigen remains unknown. The CDR3 totals 14 residues. The germline CDR1 and CDR2 sequences are MGHRA and YSYEKL. The entry originates in a study of blood T cells in healthy people across ages. General study results and limits: Significant beta diversity loss was already apparent by age around 40, declining roughly linearly.

Russia was home to the donors, healthy Caucasian individuals aged about 6 to 90. Next came a second PCR, run for 7 to 11 cycles, which used a sample-barcoded 5' primer along with a J-beta primer mix. Via MiXCR, TCRdb re-called the 5' RACE reads, giving one row per CDR3 protein. The sample lists around 800,000 distinct CDR3 sequences, about 48% occurring once. The specimen was blood. The receptor was derived from an older man in good health. The chain carries TRBV4-1 and TRBJ2-4; 10 positions agree with TRBD2. The DNA end is a closer match to TRBJ2-7, so the J assignment may be wrong. CDR3 sequence (DNA): TGCGCCAGCAGATCGCTAGCGGGAGTGAACGAGCAGTACTTC. Protein sequence: CASRSLAGVNEQYF.